One sample yielded the 6 T cell receptor beta chains listed below, sequenced in a study of T cells in Graves' hyperthyroidism and ophthalmopathy. Amplification of TCR beta CDR3 regions used RNA as the template. Using the HTBI primer set, a first-round RT-PCR was run on the TCR CDR3. TCRdb re-called the multiplex PCR reads with MiXCR, one entry per CDR3 protein. This sample carries 250,000 to 300,000 distinct CDR3 sequences, around a fifth of them seen once, and the ten largest clones take under 45%. The sequencing sample was made of blood. All receptors come from a man aged 45-60 years with Graves' ophthalmopathy.

There are many counts of this clonotype. The chain is built from TRBV30 and TRBJ2-2; weak D call: TRBD2 (6 bases). This CDR3 is built from 14 residues. Germline V gene data show CDR1 as GTSNPN and CDR2 as SVGIG (reference sequence). V shed 8 bases and J shed 5 bases, with 18 bases lying between them. Here the CDR3 DNA reads TGTGCCCTGCAGGAGGGGCTGGTGACCGGGGAGCTGTTTTTT. Translated, it gives CALQEGLVTGELFF.

This clonotype has ten or more counts. The CDR3 coding sequence is TGCGCCAGCAGCCAAGATACGGGAGGAGAGACCCAGTACTTC. Protein: CASSQDTGGETQYF. This chain links TRBV4-1 with TRBJ2-5; 7 nucleotides agree with TRBD2. Per germline, CDR1 MGHRA and CDR2 YSYEKL. CDR3 length: 14 residues. Trimming took 0 bases from V and 4 from J; bases not matched to a gene: 2.

The rearrangement joins TRBV20-1 to TRBJ1-5; D is ambiguous. The V end lost 6 bases, the J end lost 7 bases, and 13 bases lay between the germline ends. CDR3 length equals 12 residues. From germline, CDR1 is DFQATT and CDR2 SNEGSKA (reference sequence). This CDR3 reads CSAEGQGQPQHF. CDR3 bases: TGCAGTGCCGAAGGGCAAGGGCAGCCCCAGCATTTT.

This chain uses TRBV27 with TRBJ2-7, with TRBD2 identical over 8 bases. The length of the CDR3 is 15 residues. The V segment lost 8 bases and the J segment 0 bases; nucleotides outside the gene matches: 9. Germline values: CDR1 MNHEY, CDR2 SMNVEV (reference sequence). The CDR3 sequence: CASAIIAGFSYEQYF. The CDR3 region has the DNA TGTGCCAGCGCTATAATAGCGGGATTCTCCTACGAGCAGTACTTC.

This clonotype was seen repeatedly, ten times or more. V usage is TRBV12-3 or TRBV12-4 and J usage is TRBJ1-1; D uncertain. Trimming took 6 bases from V and 7 from J, leaving 18 bases between them. This CDR3 spans 14 amino acids. The CDR3 bases are TGTGCCAGCAGACCTGTAAGGGAGCTGAATGAAGCTTTCTTT. Encoded protein: CASRPVRELNEAFF.

This clonotype turned up a few times. The rearrangement links TRBV9 to TRBJ1-1; no definite D call. Trimming took 0 bases from V and 6 from J, leaving 12 bases between them. Germline V gene sequence: CDR1 SGDLS, CDR2 YYNGEE. The CDR3 is made up of 14 amino acids. CDR3 nucleotide sequence: TGTGCCAGCAGCGTAGTAGCGGGGATGGCTGAAGCTTTCTTT. Translating gives CASSVVAGMAEAFF.